Described below is a single T cell receptor beta chain sequence and its context. Sequencing was performed with immunoSEQ multiplex PCR; in TCRdb, only in-frame clones are kept and a portion is missing. The sample contains approximately 450,000 clones, 80% to 95% of which appear only once. This sample was taken from a study of Ad26.COV2.S vaccination and SARS-CoV-2 variants. The germline V and J ends were trimmed by 8 bases and 4 bases, with 20 bases remaining between them. Germline V gene data show CDR1 as MNHEY and CDR2 as SMNVEV (reference sequence). CDR3 length: 16 amino acids. Noted treatment: about 20 received Ad26.COV2.S at low or high dose, single or two shots; 5 received placebo; per-sample allocation not given. Day 63 following the first vaccine or placebo injection was when the samples were taken.

The specimen comprised peripheral blood, sampled in a trial of Ad26.COV2.S vaccine versus placebo. This TCR derives from a person aged 18 to 59 who received the Ad26.COV2.S COVID-19 vaccine or a placebo. The chain is built from TRBV27 and TRBJ2-2, with D possibly TRBD1 on 6 matching bases. CDR3 sequence: CASRNEGGTSTGELFF. CDR3 in DNA: TGTGCCAGCCGCAACGAAGGGGGAACAAGCACCGGGGAGCTGTTTTTT.